One sample yielded the 32 T cell receptor beta chains listed below, sequenced in a study of CDR3 diversity in severe acne. TCRdb redid the calling of the PCR reads with MiXCR, one entry per CDR3 protein. The sample consists of under 100,000 distinct CDR3 sequences, roughly half of them appearing once. Sample: blood. The receptors were sampled from a male donor in good health, serving as a control.

This clonotype has a count of ten or more. This chain connects TRBV29-1 to TRBJ1-1; D is ambiguous. The CDR3 runs to 13 residues. Germline V CDR1 and CDR2: SQVTM, ANQGSEA. Trimming removed 1 base at V and 2 bases at J, with 8 bases between. CDR3 sequence reads: CSVEVPTNTEAFF. Written as DNA, the CDR3 is TGCAGCGTTGAAGTTCCAACTAACACTGAAGCTTTCTTT.

J is TRBJ1-4 and V is TRBV4-1; D is perhaps TRBD1 (5 bases). V was shortened by 0 bases and J by 6 bases, with 11 bases between the two germline ends. CDR3 length: 15 residues. CDR1 is MGHRA and CDR2 is YSYEKL in the germline V gene. The CDR3 DNA is TGCGCCAGCAGCCAAGATCGATGGGGGTATGAAAAACTGTTTTTT. Protein: CASSQDRWGYEKLFF.

V is TRBV25-1 and J is TRBJ2-7; perhaps D is TRBD1 or TRBD2 (5 bases each). The CDR3 is 18 residues long. In germline, CDR1 is MGHDK, CDR2 SYGVNS. Trimming took off 8 bases at V and 2 bases at J, with 28 bases between the two ends. CDR3 region: CASRRASRAGTAAYEQYF. The CDR3 coding sequence is TGTGCCAGCCGCCGTGCCAGCAGGGCCGGGACGGCCGCCTACGAGCAGTACTTC.

This rearrangement joins TRBV6-6 to TRBJ1-1; tentative D call: TRBD1 (6 bases). V was cut by 5 bases and J by 0 bases, with 19 bases left in between. The germline V gene has CDR1 MNHNY and CDR2 SVGAGI (reference sequence). CDR3 size: 17 residues. The CDR3 sequence is CASSPGVGGGMNTEAFF. The CDR3 coding sequence is TGTGCCAGCAGTCCCGGAGTTGGGGGCGGGATGAACACTGAAGCTTTCTTT.

The chain is built from TRBV5-5 and TRBJ2-7; D is uncertain. Germline V gene lookup returns CDR1 SGHKS and CDR2 YYEKEE (reference sequence). CDR3 length: 15 residues. V lost 2 bases, J lost 7 bases, and 19 bases lay in between. The CDR3 sequence: CASSLSGNGENEQYF. CDR3 in DNA: TGTGCCAGCAGCTTAAGTGGGAATGGAGAGAATGAGCAGTACTTC.

The rearrangement uses TRBV29-1 and TRBJ2-3, with 11 bases that match TRBD2. Trimming took 3 bases from V and 6 from J; bases not matched to a gene: 2. CDR1 is SQVTM and CDR2 is ANQGSEA in the germline V gene. The CDR3 contains 13 residues. In DNA form, the CDR3 reads TGCAGCGTTGAGTCTAGCGGGAGGGATACGCAGTATTTT. Translating gives CSVESSGRDTQYF.

This clonotype was detected many times. CDR3 in amino acids: CASRLSAFF. The CDR3 DNA sequence: TGTGCCAGCCGACTTTCAGCTTTCTTT. The chain carries TRBV5-8 and TRBJ1-1; no reliable D call. The CDR3 runs 9 residues. The V end was cut by 7 bases, the J end by 10 bases, with 8 bases between. Germline V gene lookup returns CDR1 SGHTS and CDR2 YDEGEE. The full variable domain, with the rest looked up from reference TRBV5-8 and TRBJ1-1, is EAGVTQSPTHLIKTRGQQATLRCSPISGHTSVYWYQQALGLGLQFLLWYDEGEERNRGNFPPRFSGRQFPNYSSELNVNALELEDSALYLCASRLSAFFGQGTRLTVV.

The CDR3 bases are TGCAGCGTCACGACAGGGAGCTACCGGAGCGAGCAGTACTTC. It codes for CSVTTGSYRSEQYF. V usage is TRBV29-1 and J usage is TRBJ2-7, with 7 bases fitting TRBD1. The CDR3 is 14 residues long. From germline, CDR1 is SQVTM and CDR2 ANQGSEA. The V gene end was trimmed by 6 bases and the J gene end by 6 bases; junction bases not matched to a gene: 14.

This clonotype was detected once. The rearrangement uses TRBV9 and TRBJ2-3; TRBD2 aligns across 8 bases. CDR3 length: 16 residues. Germline lookup yields CDR1 SGDLS and CDR2 YYNGEE. The ends lost 5 bases at V and 1 base at J; junction bases unmatched: 9. The CDR3 DNA is TGTGCCAGCAGTAGGACTAACGGGGGGGGCACAGATACGCAGTATTTT. It translates to CASSRTNGGGTDTQYF. The full variable domain, with the rest looked up from reference TRBV9 and TRBJ2-3, is DSGVTQTPKHLITATGQRVTLRCSPRSGDLSVYWYQQSLDQGLQFLIQYYNGEERAKGNILERFSAQQFPDLHSELNLSSLELGDSALYFCASSRTNGGGTDTQYFGPGTRLTVL.

This chain joins TRBV7-9 and TRBJ2-5; 10 positions agree with TRBD2. Germline loops: CDR1 SEHNR, CDR2 FQNEAQ (reference sequence). The J segment lost 5 bases and the V segment lost 5 bases, leaving 8 bases of the junction unmatched. This CDR3 has 15 residues. CDR3 loop: CASSVGSGGLETQYF. Here the CDR3 DNA reads TGTGCCAGCAGCGTAGGTAGCGGGGGGCTGGAGACCCAGTACTTC.

Of note for this clonotype: Just one base apart from a much larger clone, this may be a read error. Given the absence of the conserved phenylalanine or tryptophan at the CDR3 end, a read error is likely. This chain links TRBV19 with TRBJ2-7; D is undetermined. The germline V gene encodes CDR1 LNHDA and CDR2 SQIVND (reference sequence). With 3 bases removed from V and 3 bases from J, the gap between germline ends came to 9 bases. The CDR3 is 13 amino acids. In DNA, the CDR3 is TGTGCCAGTAGTATTAAAGCCGGCTACGAGCAGTACCTC. Amino acid sequence: CASSIKAGYEQYL.

The sample holds many counts of this clonotype. The chain couples TRBV11-1 to TRBJ2-6; 8 positions agree with TRBD1. V trimming: 4 bases; J trimming: 2 bases; junction bases outside the gene matches: 4. Germline V gene data show CDR1 as SGHAT and CDR2 as FQDESV (reference sequence). The CDR3 is 16 residues long. The CDR3 DNA follows: TGTGCCAGCAGCTCCCAGGGGGCAGCTGGGGCCAACGTCCTGACTTTC. Translating it yields CASSSQGAAGANVLTF.

Comment on this clonotype: A much larger clonotype is one base distant, so this may be a read error. This CDR3 is missing its conserved last phenylalanine or tryptophan, likely due to a read error. The chain joins TRBV12-3 or TRBV12-4 to TRBJ2-2; TRBD1 aligns across 11 bases. The CDR3 loop spans 14 amino acids. V was clipped by 6 bases and J by 7 bases; unmatched bases: 4. CDR3 residues: CASRWTGGRGELFS. The CDR3 DNA sequence: TGTGCCAGCAGGTGGACAGGGGGCCGCGGGGAGCTGTTTTCT.

This clonotype was seen at least ten times. One base away lies a much larger clone, so this may be a sequencing read error. V gene TRBV6-4 combines with J gene TRBJ2-3; possibly TRBD2 for D (5 bases). The germline gives CDR1 MRHNA, CDR2 SNTAGT. This CDR3 has 15 residues. Trimming removed 4 bases at V and 3 bases at J, with 14 bases between. The CDR3 DNA is TGTGCCAGCAGTGGCTCAGGAGGCGCAACAGATACGCAGTATTTT. Translated, it gives CASSGSGGATDTQYF.

As concerns this clonotype: Just one base apart from a much larger clone, this may be a read error. The V call is TRBV11-3, the J call TRBJ1-1, with a possible D match to TRBD1 (6 bases). V was trimmed by 3 bases and J by 5 bases, leaving 10 bases between them. The CDR3 spans 13 residues. In germline, CDR1 is SGHNT, CDR2 YENEEA. Here the CDR3 reads CASSLRGWTEAFF. DNA for the CDR3: TGTGCCAGCAGCTTGAGGGGGTGGACTGAAGCTTTCTTT.

The sample holds many counts of this clonotype. The chain recombines TRBV10-2 with TRBJ1-1; TRBD1 matches at 8 bases. The V segment lost 3 bases and the J segment 1 base; nucleotides outside the gene matches: 7. CDR3 size: 16 residues. CDR1 is WSHSY and CDR2 is SAAADI in the germline V gene. DNA of the CDR3: TGCGCCAGCAGTGACAGGGGGCCGCCCGCGAACACTGAAGCTTTCTTT. It is translated as CASSDRGPPANTEAFF.

The rearrangement links TRBV20-1 to TRBJ1-2, with D hard to call. The CDR3 is 12 residues long. Trimming shortened V by 2 bases and J by 5 bases, and 9 bases separated the two germline ends. CDR1 and CDR2 (germline): DFQATT, SNEGSKA (reference sequence). The CDR3, as DNA: TGCAGTGCTAGAAGTCAGCAGTATGGCTACACCTTC. This encodes CSARSQQYGYTF.

The chain joins TRBV3-1 to TRBJ1-6; D ambiguous. V was shortened by 1 base and J by 7 bases, with 8 bases between the two germline ends. This CDR3 has 14 residues. CDR1 LGHDT and CDR2 YNNKEL come from the germline V gene (reference sequence). CDR3 residues: CASSQAAANSPLHF. The CDR3 DNA is TGTGCCAGCAGCCAAGCGGCGGCGAATTCACCCCTCCACTTT.

The chain uses TRBV5-1 and TRBJ1-1; 10 bases agree with TRBD1. CDR3 length: 14 residues. The germline V gene encodes CDR1 SGHRS and CDR2 YFSETQ. The V and J ends lost 3 bases and 6 bases, in that order; junction bases with no gene match: 5. The CDR3 nucleotides read TGCGCCAGCAGCTCAGGACAGGGGGGCCCTGAAGCTTTCTTT. Its translation is CASSSGQGGPEAFF.

A few counts support this clonotype. The genes are TRBV12-5 and TRBJ1-1; 7 bases line up with TRBD1. Germline V lookup: CDR1 LGHNT, CDR2 FRNRAP. This CDR3 is 12 amino acids long. Trimming removed 5 bases from V and 5 bases from J; junction bases left unmatched: 2. CDR3: CASGTGETEAFF. For the CDR3, the DNA is TGTGCTAGTGGTACAGGGGAGACTGAAGCTTTCTTT.

This clonotype has at least ten counts. The chain couples TRBV11-2 to TRBJ2-7; 8 bases fit TRBD2. Germline V gene data show CDR1 as SGHAT and CDR2 as FQNNGV. CDR3 size: 14 residues. After removal of 2 bases from V and 7 bases from J, the junction contained 7 bases not matched to a gene. CDR3 in amino acids: CASSLFAGGGEQYF. The CDR3 DNA reads TGTGCCAGCAGCTTATTTGCGGGAGGAGGGGAGCAGTACTTC. The full variable domain, in which reference TRBV11-2 and TRBJ2-7 provide the parts outside the CDR3, is EAGVAQSPRYKIIEKRQSVAFWCNPISGHATLYWYQQILGQGPKLLIQFQNNGVVDDSQLPKDRFSAERLKGVDSTLKIQPAKLEDSAVYLCASSLFAGGGEQYFGPGTRLTVT.

Only one count was recorded for this clonotype. The chain carries TRBV6-5 and TRBJ2-7; 7 bases are a match to TRBD1. V was pared by 5 bases and J by 4 bases, with 11 bases of the junction left unmatched. Germline CDR1 MNHEY, CDR2 SVGAGI. The length of the CDR3 is 15 residues. CDR3 in amino acids: CASSDTRQGWYEQYF. In nucleotides, the CDR3 is TGTGCCAGCAGTGATACCCGACAGGGATGGTACGAGCAGTACTTC.

As regards this clonotype: At one of its ends the junction is not consistent with the germline gene, which may arise from a read error. The CDR3 reads CASSYGTSGGVFTDTQYF. The CDR3 region has the DNA TGCGCCAGCAGCTACGGGACTAGCGGGGGGGTTTTCACAGACACGCAGTATTTT. The chain combines TRBV5-1 with TRBJ2-3, with 16 nucleotides matching TRBD2. Germline CDR1 and CDR2: SGHRS and YFSETQ. The CDR3 runs 18 residues.

The V gene is TRBV25-1, the J gene TRBJ2-1, with no clear D. Trimming pared 3 bases from V and 1 base from J, leaving 10 bases between. There are 15 residues in the CDR3. Looked up from germline, CDR1 is MGHDK and CDR2 is SYGVNS. This CDR3 is CASSDPSESYNEQFF. CDR3 DNA sequence: TGTGCCAGCAGTGACCCCTCGGAGTCCTACAATGAGCAGTTCTTC.

Note on this clonotype: It is likely a read error, because the conserved phenylalanine at the end of the CDR3 is missing. The CDR3 sequence: CASSIQGTGYEQYL. CDR3 DNA sequence: TGTGCCAGTAGTATACAAGGGACAGGGTACGAGCAGTACCTA. The chain carries TRBV19 and TRBJ2-7, with TRBD1 matching 9 bases. This CDR3 is built from 14 residues. Germline V gene data show CDR1 as LNHDA and CDR2 as SQIVND (reference sequence). J gave up 4 bases and V 2 bases, and 3 bases lay outside the gene matches.

This chain joins TRBV6-1 and TRBJ1-6; no reliable D call. This CDR3 is 17 amino acids long. The V gene lost 5 bases and the J gene lost 5 bases, with 19 bases spanning the gap. CDR1 and CDR2 from the germline V gene are MNHNS and SASEGT. CDR3 residues: CASSWAGGGVDNSPLHF. The CDR3 region has the DNA TGTGCCAGCAGTTGGGCAGGCGGAGGTGTGGATAATTCACCCCTCCACTTT.

This clonotype has a handful of counts. J is TRBJ2-7 and V is TRBV20-1; D is undetermined. The V end was cut by 2 bases, the J end by 5 bases, with 16 bases between. The CDR3 extends over 14 amino acids. The germline gives CDR1 DFQATT, CDR2 SNEGSKA (reference sequence). Written as DNA, the CDR3 is TGCAGTGCTAGAAGTGAACTCACCGCCCACGAGCAGTACTTC. The encoded protein is CSARSELTAHEQYF.

This clonotype was seen more than once but under ten times. The chain couples TRBV7-8 to TRBJ1-2, with 7 bases lining up with TRBD1. J gave up 10 bases and V 5 bases, and 16 bases lay outside the gene matches. CDR1 and CDR2 (germline): SGHVS, FQNEAQ. The CDR3 covers 15 residues. The CDR3 is CASSQGTATVAYYTF. The CDR3 nucleotides are TGTGCCAGCAGCCAAGGGACAGCTACTGTGGCGTACTACACCTTC. The entire variable domain, with the rest obtained from reference TRBV7-8 and TRBJ1-2, is as follows: GAGVSQSPRYKVAKRGQDVALRCDPISGHVSLFWYQQALGQGPEFLTYFQNEAQLDKSGLPSDRFFAERPEGSVSTLKIQRTQQEDSAVYLCASSQGTATVAYYTFGSGTRLTVV.

The sample holds a few counts of this clonotype. The chain combines TRBV19 with TRBJ2-7; 8 bases fit TRBD2. The CDR3 runs to 17 residues. The V gene's germline CDR1 is LNHDA and CDR2 SQIVND (reference sequence). V lost 3 bases to trimming and J lost 6 bases; unmatched junction nucleotides: 16. This CDR3 is CASSMVAASGSDFEQYF. The CDR3 DNA is TGTGCCAGTAGTATGGTCGCGGCGAGCGGGAGCGATTTCGAGCAGTACTTC.

This clonotype was seen only a few times. V is TRBV7-8 and J is TRBJ1-2; 8 bases are shared with TRBD1. The CDR3 length is 14 residues. V dropped 5 bases and J dropped 8; count of bases not matched to a gene: 10. From germline, CDR1 is SGHVS and CDR2 FQNEAQ. In DNA form, the CDR3 reads TGTGCCAGCAGCCGCGACAGGGGAGATAGGGGCTACACCTTC. It specifies CASSRDRGDRGYTF.

This clonotype was detected ten times or more. V gene TRBV5-6 combines with J gene TRBJ2-2; D gene uncertain. This CDR3 contains 12 residues. Trimming took off 4 bases at V and 6 bases at J, with 7 bases between the two ends. In germline, CDR1 is SGHDT, CDR2 YYEEEE. The CDR3 sequence is CASSPSPGELFF. The CDR3 nucleotides read TGTGCCAGCAGCCCGAGTCCCGGGGAGCTGTTTTTT.

The chain uses TRBV11-2 and TRBJ1-2; D gene uncertain. The germline V gene has CDR1 SGHAT and CDR2 FQNNGV. The CDR3 loop spans 15 amino acids. With 2 bases removed from V and 7 bases from J, the gap between germline ends came to 17 bases. CDR3 amino acids: CASSLRLEGSGGYTF. CDR3 bases: TGTGCCAGCAGCTTAAGGTTGGAGGGTTCCGGTGGCTACACCTTC.